This record concerns one TCR beta chain sequence. The antigen remains unidentified. The germline V and J ends were trimmed by 5 bases and 8 bases, with 15 bases remaining between them. This CDR3 region has 13 residues. Germline V lookup: CDR1 GTSNPN, CDR2 SVGIG (reference sequence). Sequencing libraries for TCR beta were prepared with iRepertoire HTBI primers and Arm-PCR of CDR3 regions. TCRdb re-derived calls from the multiplex PCR reads in MiXCR, one entry per CDR3 protein. There are a few hundred thousand distinct CDR3 sequences in the sample; around 20% occur only once, and 10% to 15% lies in the top ten. Time point specified: newly diagnosed GD, antithyroid drugs for less than 3 months. The TCR library was prepared using RNA isolated from PBMCs. The sample comes from a study of regulatory T cells in long-lasting Graves disease. Study-level points and caveats: Reduced TCR diversity was observed in persistent Graves' patients versus newly diagnosed patients. Sample size was small, which may have lowered accuracy.

Separately, the same data were catalogued under a study of T cells in Graves' hyperthyroidism and ophthalmopathy.

The source of this sequence is a woman in her twenties or thirties with Graves disease. The chain has TRBV30 and TRBJ1-4, with D unresolved. Source: peripheral blood mononuclear cells (PBMCs), taken at new diagnosis, from a patient treated with antithyroid drugs. The CDR3 here is CAWQKEAREKLFF. The CDR3 nucleotides read TGTGCCTGGCAAAAGGAGGCTCGGGAAAAACTGTTTTTT.